This T cell receptor (beta chain) was profiled in a study of blood T cells in healthy people across ages. The study's findings and limits: Observed TCR beta diversity per million T cells went down as age went up. This fall followed a roughly linear course with age. Strong correlation linked observed beta diversity and percent naive T cells.

In the case of this clonotype: Its matching antigen is unknown.

The germline V and J ends were trimmed by 6 bases and 1 base, with 13 bases remaining between them. Germline values: CDR1 MNHEY, CDR2 SVGAGI. The CDR3 is made up of 15 amino acids. Combining a sample-barcoded 5' primer with a J-beta primer mix, a second PCR ran for about 6 to 12 cycles. The authors tagged each cDNA molecule using a template-switch adaptor with 12 random nucleotides. From the 5' RACE reads, TCRdb called clonotypes with MiXCR, one entry per CDR3 protein. The sample consists of over a million distinct CDR3 sequences, roughly 40% of them appearing once. The TCR originated in a woman between 18 and 30 years old in good health. Sequenced input: blood. This chain uses TRBV6-5 with TRBJ1-5, with a tentative D call TRBD1 (6 bases). The CDR3 loop is CASSHGTLSNQPQHF. In nucleotides, the CDR3 is TGTGCCAGCAGCCACGGGACACTAAGCAATCAGCCCCAGCATTTT.